This TCR beta chain was documented in a study of shared clonotypes between healthy human individuals. This clone was observed a single time. With 6 bases removed from V and 3 bases from J, the gap between germline ends came to 17 bases. This CDR3 is built from 16 residues. Germline loops: CDR1 KGHSH, CDR2 LQKENI. The repertoire was sequenced with immunoSEQ multiplex PCR; TCRdb's copy has only in-frame clones and lacks some. Of a few million clones in the sample, 85% to 95% are singletons; the top ten hold 0.39%. The specimen sequenced was naive CD4+ T cells from PBMCs. Subset reported: CD45RA+ positively selected. The chain carries TRBV18 and TRBJ1-4; D ambiguous. This TCR came from a young man in good health. Some clones in this sample may be carry-over from other donors' samples. In DNA form, the CDR3 reads TGTGCCAGCTCTTCGACGGGCACGGGTGCTAATGAAAAACTGTTTTTT. Translation: CASSSTGTGANEKLFF.